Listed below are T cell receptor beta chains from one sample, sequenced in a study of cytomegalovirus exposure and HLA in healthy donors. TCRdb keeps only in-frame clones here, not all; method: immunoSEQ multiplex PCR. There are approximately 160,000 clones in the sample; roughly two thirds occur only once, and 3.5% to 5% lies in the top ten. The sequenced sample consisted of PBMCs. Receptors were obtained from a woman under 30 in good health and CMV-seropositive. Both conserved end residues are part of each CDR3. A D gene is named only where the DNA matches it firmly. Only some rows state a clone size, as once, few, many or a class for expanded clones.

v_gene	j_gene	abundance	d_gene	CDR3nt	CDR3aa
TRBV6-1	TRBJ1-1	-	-	TGTGCCAGCAGTGAATTCGGGACCAACGGGGGCACTGAAGCTTTCTTT	CASSEFGTNGGTEAFF
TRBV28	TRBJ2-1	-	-	TGTGCCAGCAGTTTAGAATATCAGGGGTCCTACAATGAGCAGTTCTTC	CASSLEYQGSYNEQFF
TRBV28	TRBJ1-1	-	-	TGTGCCAGCGGCCCTCCCAGGGTTGCCGCTGAAGCTTTCTTT	CASGPPRVAAEAFF
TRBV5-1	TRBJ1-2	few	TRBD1	TGCGCCAGCAACTTCGGGACAGAAAACTATGGCTACACCTTC	CASNFGTENYGYTF
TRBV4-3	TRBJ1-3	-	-	TGCGCCAGCAGCCCCTCTCGGGGAGCTGGAAACACCATATATTTT	CASSPSRGAGNTIYF
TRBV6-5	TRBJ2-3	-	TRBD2	TGTGCCAGCAGTTACTCGCCTAGCGGATTCACAGATACGCAGTATTTT	CASSYSPSGFTDTQYF
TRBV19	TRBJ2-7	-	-	TGTGCCAGTAGTATAAGTTGGGCGAACGAGCAGTACTTC	CASSISWANEQYF
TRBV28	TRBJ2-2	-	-	TGTGCCAGCAACCACGGGGGGAACACCGGGGAGCTGTTTTTT	CASNHGGNTGELFF
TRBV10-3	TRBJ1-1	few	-	TGTGCCATCAGTGAAACCAAGACAGGCTGGAACACTGAAGCTTTCTTT	CAISETKTGWNTEAFF
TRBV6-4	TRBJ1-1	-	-	TGTGCCAGCAGGACAGGTTGGGCAGGGCACACTGAAGCTTTCTTT	CASRTGWAGHTEAFF
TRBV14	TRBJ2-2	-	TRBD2	TGTGCCAGCAGCCTCCAAGCGGGAGTAGGCGGGGAGCTGTTTTTT	CASSLQAGVGGELFF
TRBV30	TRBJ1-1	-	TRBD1	TGTGCCTGGGGGACAGGTTGGGAGGATGAAGCTTTCTTT	CAWGTGWEDEAFF
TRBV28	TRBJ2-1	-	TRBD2	TGTGCCAGCAGTTCCGGGAGGGGGGGGCGAAGCTCCTACAATGAGCAGTTCTTC	CASSSGRGGRSSYNEQFF
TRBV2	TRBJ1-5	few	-	TGTGCCAGCACTACAGGGAATGGCAATCAGCCCCAGCATTTT	CASTTGNGNQPQHF
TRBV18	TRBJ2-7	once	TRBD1	TGTGCCAGCTCACCCGATCCGGGACAGGGGGCGGGGGAGCAGTACTTC	CASSPDPGQGAGEQYF
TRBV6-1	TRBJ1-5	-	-	TGTGCCAGCAGTGAAATATTTTCAGGGTCCGGGCCCCAGCATTTT	CASSEIFSGSGPQHF
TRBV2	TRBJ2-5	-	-	TGTGCCAGCAGCGGGCAAGAGACCCAGTACTTC	CASSGQETQYF
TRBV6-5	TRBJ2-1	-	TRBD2	TGTGCCAGCAGAGCCGGGACTAGCGGTAACAATGAGCAGTTCTTC	CASRAGTSGNNEQFF
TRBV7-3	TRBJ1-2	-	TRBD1	TGTGCCAGCAGCTCAAACCAGAACGACAGGGCGATTGGCTACACCTTC	CASSSNQNDRAIGYTF
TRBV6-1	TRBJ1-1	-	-	TGTGCCAGCAGTGCCCAACAGGGTACGGGGACTGAAGCTTTCTTT	CASSAQQGTGTEAFF
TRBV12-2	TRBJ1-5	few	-	TGTGCAAGTCGCTTAGCCAAACAAAGGTTGGACCGGGACAGAGATCAGCCCCAGCATTTT	CASRLAKQRLDRDRDQPQHF
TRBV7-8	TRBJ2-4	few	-	TGTGCCAGCAGCTCAGGGGTAACCAAAAACATTCAGTACTTC	CASSSGVTKNIQYF
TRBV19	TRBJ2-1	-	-	TGTGCCAGTAGTTTATCAAGGGGGAATGAGCAGTTCTTC	CASSLSRGNEQFF
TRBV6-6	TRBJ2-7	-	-	TGTGCCAGCAGTTACAGTCGACAAACCTACGAGCAGTACTTC	CASSYSRQTYEQYF
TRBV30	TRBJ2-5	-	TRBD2	TGTGCCTGGAGCCCCGGGACTAGCGGCTGGGAGACCCAGTACTTC	CAWSPGTSGWETQYF
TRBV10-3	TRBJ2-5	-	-	TGTGCCATCAGTGAGTCTTTGGGGGCGGAGACCCAGTACTTC	CAISESLGAETQYF
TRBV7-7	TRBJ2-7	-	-	TGTGCTAGCAGCCACGATCGAAGACAGAAAACCTACGAGCAGTACTTC	CASSHDRRQKTYEQYF
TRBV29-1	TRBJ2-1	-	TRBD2	TGCAGCGTTTCCGGGACTAGCGGGGGGTCGTACAATGAGCAGTTCTTC	CSVSGTSGGSYNEQFF
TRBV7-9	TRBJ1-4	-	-	TGTGCCAGCAGCCCGAGGGCAACTAATGAAAAGCTGTTTTTT	CASSPRATNEKLFF